What follows describes a single TCR beta chain. Antigen: not known. Repertoires were generated with immunoSEQ multiplex PCR, while TCRdb's copy carries only in-frame clones and drops some. The table shows around 2,000,000 clones, with 85% to 95% occurring only once. The CDR3 totals 17 residues. Germline V gene data show CDR1 as MGHRA and CDR2 as YSYEKL. After removal of 1 base from V and 5 bases from J, the junction contained 11 bases not matched to a gene. These data are taken from a study of shared clonotypes between healthy human individuals. General study findings and limits: Compared with memory subsets, naive subsets generally had larger estimated richness.

Sequenced sample: naive CD4+ T cells sorted from blood. Subset reported: CD45RA+ positively selected. The origin of this receptor is a man aged 18 to 30 in good health. The gene calls are TRBV4-1 and TRBJ2-1; 7 nucleotides agree with TRBD1. The CDR3 protein is CASSQGILTGMNNEQFF. DNA for the CDR3: TGCGCCAGCAGCCAAGGCATACTGACAGGGATGAACAATGAGCAGTTCTTC.